A single sample is the source of the 18 T cell receptor beta chains below, sequenced in a study of cytomegalovirus exposure and HLA in healthy donors. Researchers ran the PCR with 60 Vbeta and 13 Jbeta primers. TCRdb's table, derived via immunoSEQ multiplex PCR, lists solely in-frame clones and lacks some. Of 150,000 or so clones listed, 60% to 80% were seen once; the top ten hold about 1%. Sequenced sample: PBMCs. All receptors come from a woman aged 50 to 60 in good health and CMV-seropositive.

This clone has a single count. The rearrangement links TRBV28 to TRBJ2-2; 9 bases match TRBD1. The germline V gene has CDR1 MDHEN and CDR2 SYDVKM. J gave up 4 bases and V 5 bases, and 2 bases lay outside the gene matches. The CDR3 totals 14 residues. Written as DNA, the CDR3 is TGTGCCAGCAGTCCGACAGGGGGCACCGGGGAGCTGTTTTTT. Its translation: CASSPTGGTGELFF.

The chain has TRBV5-5 and TRBJ1-5; the D is unclear. Germline CDR1 is SGHKS and CDR2 is YYEKEE (reference sequence). Trimming cost V 1 base and J 5 bases, with 7 bases left between them. The CDR3 loop spans 13 amino acids. Written as DNA, the CDR3 is TGTGCCAGCAGCTTGTCTATAGATCAGCCCCAGCATTTT. It yields the protein CASSLSIDQPQHF.

The gene calls are TRBV19 and TRBJ1-2; tentative D call: TRBD1 (5 bases). The V gene lost 7 bases and the J gene lost 7 bases, with 16 bases spanning the gap. The CDR3 has 13 residues. The germline gives CDR1 LNHDA, CDR2 SQIVND (reference sequence). CDR3 nucleotides: TGTGCCAGTATGGGGGACTGGGCCTCTGGCTACACCTTC. Translating gives CASMGDWASGYTF.

J is TRBJ2-7 and V is TRBV11-2; 9 bases map to TRBD2. CDR3 size: 15 residues. V lost 2 bases to trimming and J lost 2 bases; unmatched junction nucleotides: 4. Germline lookup yields CDR1 SGHAT and CDR2 FQNNGV. The CDR3 nucleotides read TGTGCCAGCAGCTTAACTGCGGGGGGGCCCTACGAGCAGTACTTC. Translation: CASSLTAGGPYEQYF.

V is TRBV29-1 and J is TRBJ1-3, with D perhaps matching TRBD1 (6 bases). V lost 5 bases to trimming and J lost 7 bases, with 24 bases between them. The CDR3 contains 16 residues. CDR1 and CDR2 (germline): SQVTM, ANQGSEA. As DNA, the CDR3 is TGCAGCGTTCATATTCCAGGGGCTACACGCGGTAACACCATATATTTT. It specifies CSVHIPGATRGNTIYF. Full variable domain (rest looked up from reference TRBV29-1 and TRBJ1-3): SAVISQKPSRDICQRGTSLTIQCQVDSQVTMMFWYRQQPGQSLTLIATANQGSEATYESGFVIDKFPISRPNLTFSTLTVSNMSPEDSSIYLCSVHIPGATRGNTIYFGEGSWLTVV.

In DNA form, the CDR3 reads TGCGCCAGCAGCCTTGCTGGGGGGACCTATGGCTACACCTTC. It specifies CASSLAGGTYGYTF. The chain carries TRBV5-1 and TRBJ1-2; D perhaps matches TRBD1 (5 bases). Germline CDR1 and CDR2: SGHRS and YFSETQ. V was clipped by 4 bases and J by 4 bases, with 14 bases between them. The CDR3 runs to 14 residues.

This clone was counted a few times. CDR3 in amino acids: CASRLTGGTGELFF. The CDR3 DNA follows: TGTGCCAGCAGGCTGACAGGGGGCACCGGGGAGCTGTTTTTT. The gene calls are TRBV7-2 and TRBJ2-2; 9 bases are a match to TRBD1. CDR1 and CDR2 from the germline V gene are SGHTA and FQGNSA. The CDR3 has 14 residues. After removal of 6 bases from V and 4 bases from J, the junction contained 3 bases not matched to a gene.

This chain uses TRBV28 with TRBJ1-1; 9 bases agree with TRBD1. CDR1 and CDR2 (germline): MDHEN, SYDVKM. The CDR3 extends over 15 amino acids. V shed 3 bases and J 3 bases; nucleotides not matched to a gene: 5. The CDR3 spells CASSFAGQGDTEAFF. The DNA of the CDR3 is TGTGCCAGCAGTTTTGCGGGACAGGGTGACACTGAAGCTTTCTTT.

The J gene is TRBJ2-5, the V gene TRBV19; possibly TRBD1 for D (6 bases). V dropped 8 bases and J dropped 2 bases, with 12 bases sitting between them. From germline, CDR1 is LNHDA and CDR2 SQIVND (reference sequence). This CDR3 has 13 amino acids. Here the CDR3 DNA reads TGTGCCAGTGGTACACAGGGACAAGAGACCCAGTACTTC. This encodes CASGTQGQETQYF.

This clone was found a few times. As DNA, the CDR3 is TGTGCCAGCAGCCCACCTAGCGGTTTCGAGCAGTACTTC. Translating gives CASSPPSGFEQYF. V and J are TRBV7-8 and TRBJ2-7; 7 nucleotides match TRBD2. Germline V gene sequence: CDR1 SGHVS, CDR2 FQNEAQ. V gave up 5 bases and J gave up 6 bases; unmatched junction bases: 7. The CDR3 has 13 amino acids.

This clone was seen just once. The chain joins TRBV7-2 to TRBJ2-3; D is ambiguous. This CDR3 has 12 residues. Germline V CDR1 and CDR2: SGHTA, FQGNSA. Trimming took 4 bases from V and 4 from J, leaving 6 bases between them. This chain's CDR3 is CASSSFADTQYF. The CDR3 DNA is TGTGCCAGCAGCTCGTTCGCAGATACGCAGTATTTT.

This clone came up a few times. CDR3 protein: CASTPGPAGGTEAFF. CDR3 sequence (DNA): TGTGCCAGCACCCCCGGACCGGCGGGGGGCACTGAAGCTTTCTTT. The chain employs TRBV6-1 and TRBJ1-1; D may be TRBD1 (5 bases). Trimming left V 7 bases short and J 4 bases short, with 19 bases between. In germline, CDR1 is MNHNS, CDR2 SASEGT. This CDR3 region has 15 residues.

The chain employs TRBV18 and TRBJ1-5; D call uncertain. Germline CDR1 KGHSH, CDR2 LQKENI. The CDR3 has 14 amino acids. Trimming stripped 2 bases from V and 2 bases from J, with 7 bases between. The CDR3: CASSPGEGNQPQHF. The CDR3 DNA reads TGTGCCAGCTCACCAGGGGAGGGCAATCAGCCCCAGCATTTT. The full variable domain, with the rest looked up from reference TRBV18 and TRBJ1-5, is NAGVMQNPRHLVRRRGQEARLRCSPMKGHSHVYWYRQLPEEGLKFMVYLQKENIIDESGMPKERFSAEFPKEGPSILRIQQVVRGDSAAYFCASSPGEGNQPQHFGDGTRLSIL.

This clone occurred once. The rearrangement links TRBV7-2 to TRBJ1-1; D is perhaps TRBD1 (6 bases). V lost 3 bases and J 7 bases, leaving 9 bases between the germline ends. The CDR3 contains 12 residues. The germline V gene encodes CDR1 SGHTA and CDR2 FQGNSA. CDR3 amino acids: CASSFVRGEAFF. CDR3 in DNA: TGTGCCAGCAGCTTCGTCAGGGGTGAAGCTTTCTTT.

This clone was counted a few times. This chain connects TRBV2 to TRBJ2-7; weak D call: TRBD2 (5 bases). Germline V gene data show CDR1 as SNHLY and CDR2 as FYNNEI. The CDR3 extends over 13 amino acids. V was cut by 2 bases and J by 3 bases, with 8 bases left in between. DNA of the CDR3: TGTGCCAGCAGTGAACCCGGGGACTACGAGCAGTACTTC. The encoded protein is CASSEPGDYEQYF.

This sequence joins TRBV27 and TRBJ1-5; D possibly corresponds to TRBD1 (6 bases). CDR3 length equals 15 residues. Trimming pared 3 bases from V and 4 bases from J, leaving 13 bases between. Germline CDR1 and CDR2: MNHEY and SMNVEV (reference sequence). The CDR3 DNA sequence: TGTGCCAGCAGTTTCGCGGGGGCGCGGAATCAGCCCCAGCATTTT. Translated: CASSFAGARNQPQHF.

The chain joins TRBV2 to TRBJ2-7; 10 bases map to TRBD1. Germline V gene data show CDR1 as SNHLY and CDR2 as FYNNEI. The CDR3 has 12 residues. Losses at the gene ends were 6 bases for V and 5 bases for J; bases not matched to a gene: 1. The CDR3 DNA is TGTGCCAGCAGGACAGGGGGCCACGAGCAGTACTTC. This codes for CASRTGGHEQYF.

The J gene is TRBJ1-1, the V gene TRBV6-1; D is unresolved. V was shortened by 4 bases and J by 0 bases, with 9 bases between the two germline ends. The germline gives CDR1 MNHNS, CDR2 SASEGT. The CDR3 spans 14 residues. DNA of the CDR3: TGTGCCAGCAGTGTTCGCGGTATGAACACTGAAGCTTTCTTT. Its translation is CASSVRGMNTEAFF.